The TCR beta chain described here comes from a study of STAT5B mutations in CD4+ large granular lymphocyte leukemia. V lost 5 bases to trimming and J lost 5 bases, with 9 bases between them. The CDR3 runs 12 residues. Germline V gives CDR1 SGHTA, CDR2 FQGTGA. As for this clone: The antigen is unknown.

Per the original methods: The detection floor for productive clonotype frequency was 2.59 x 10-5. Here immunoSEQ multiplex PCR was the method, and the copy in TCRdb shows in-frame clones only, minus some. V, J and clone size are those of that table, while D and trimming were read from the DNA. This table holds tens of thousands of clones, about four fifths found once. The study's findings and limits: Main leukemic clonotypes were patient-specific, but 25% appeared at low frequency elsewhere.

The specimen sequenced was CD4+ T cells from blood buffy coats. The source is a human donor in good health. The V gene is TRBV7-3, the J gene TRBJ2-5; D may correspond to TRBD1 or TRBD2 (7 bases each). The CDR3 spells CASSQGGETQYF. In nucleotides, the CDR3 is TGTGCCAGCAGCCAGGGGGGGGAGACCCAGTACTTC.